This is a list of T cell receptor beta chains from one sample in a study of T cells in Graves' hyperthyroidism and ophthalmopathy. One entry per CDR3 protein, called by TCRdb with MiXCR from the multiplex PCR reads. The table includes 610,000 or so distinct CDR3 sequences, 40% to 55% detected once. The sample was peripheral blood or thyroid tissue (not recorded which). Source of these receptors: a woman aged 18-29 years with Graves' hyperthyroidism. Both conserved end residues are part of each CDR3. Each record gives: J gene, D gene, clone size, V gene, CDR3 protein, CDR3 DNA. A D gene is named only where the DNA matches it firmly. Clone size, where shown, is once, few, many, or a class for clones that have expanded.

>TRBJ2-7|TRBD2|few|TRBV6-5
CASSHGGGSSYEQYF
TGTGCCAGCAGTCACGGGGGGGGGAGCTCCTACGAGCAGTACTTC
>TRBJ1-6|.|many|TRBV12-5
CASGLVLSRGGSPLHF
TGTGCTAGTGGTTTGGTACTCTCCAGGGGTGGTTCACCCCTCCACTTT
>TRBJ1-5|.|few|TRBV5-1
CASRSGLGNQPQHF
TGCGCCAGCAGGTCAGGTCTCGGCAATCAGCCCCAGCATTTT
>TRBJ1-1|.|many|TRBV2
CAGSRDKNTEAFF
TGTGCCGGCAGCCGGGACAAGAACACTGAAGCTTTCTTT
>TRBJ1-1|.|many|TRBV20-1
CSARSPFGTEAFF
TGCAGTGCTAGATCTCCTTTTGGCACTGAAGCTTTCTTT
>TRBJ2-7|TRBD1|.|TRBV2
CASRGTGSYNEQYF
TGTGCCAGCAGGGGGACAGGGTCCTACAATGAGCAGTACTTC
>TRBJ2-5|.|many|TRBV6-2/TRBV6-3
CASSPRPGAASETQYF
TGTGCCAGCAGTCCGAGGCCGGGGGCAGCCTCAGAGACCCAGTACTTC
>TRBJ2-7|TRBD2|many|TRBV9
CASPKWRENYEQYF
TGTGCCAGCCCTAAATGGCGGGAGAACTACGAGCAGTACTTC
>TRBJ1-5|TRBD1|many|TRBV19
CASSQPGQGAQPQHF
TGTGCCAGTAGCCAACCGGGACAGGGGGCTCAGCCCCAGCATTTT
>TRBJ1-4|TRBD1|many|TRBV9
CASGPGQAGATNEKLFF
TGTGCCAGCGGGCCCGGACAGGCAGGGGCAACTAATGAAAAACTGTTTTTT
>TRBJ1-3|.|.|TRBV11-1
CASSLVGTTRNTIYF
TGTGCCAGCAGCTTGGTAGGGACAACTAGAAACACCATATATTTT
>TRBJ2-7|TRBD1|.|TRBV27
CASRWTGYTYEQYF
TGTGCCAGCAGATGGACAGGTTATACCTACGAGCAGTACTTC
>TRBJ1-4|TRBD1|many|TRBV20-1
CSASDRGSEKLFF
TGCAGTGCCTCCGACAGGGGGAGTGAAAAACTGTTTTTT
>TRBJ2-1|TRBD2|few|TRBV25-1
CASRRTSGPLEQFF
TGTGCCAGCAGAAGGACTAGCGGTCCTTTGGAGCAGTTCTTC
>TRBJ1-4|.|.|TRBV12-3/TRBV12-4
CASSFGLTGEKLFF
TGTGCCAGCAGTTTTGGACTCACAGGGGAAAAACTGTTTTTT
>TRBJ2-7|.|many|TRBV7-8
CASSSVWGRYEQYF
TGTGCCAGCAGCTCTGTCTGGGGCCGGTACGAGCAGTACTTC
>TRBJ2-7|.|many|TRBV10-3
CAIRGSAYEQYF
TGTGCCATACGTGGGTCCGCCTACGAGCAGTACTTC
>TRBJ2-7|.|many|TRBV20-1
CSAYTGHTYEQYF
TGCAGTGCTTACACGGGACATACCTACGAGCAGTACTTC
>TRBJ1-2|.|many|TRBV2
CASQVERTRNYGYTF
TGTGCCAGCCAAGTTGAACGGACACGTAACTATGGCTACACCTTC
>TRBJ2-1|.|.|TRBV11-2
CASSLGRAGTYEQFF
TGTGCCAGCAGCTTAGGGAGGGCCGGTACGTATGAGCAGTTCTTC
>TRBJ1-2|TRBD1|.|TRBV7-2
CASSGQGRKGYTF
TGTGCCAGTTCGGGACAGGGGCGTAAGGGCTACACCTTC
>TRBJ2-7|TRBD2|.|TRBV4-3
CASTGTSGRDYEQYF
TGCGCCAGCACCGGGACTAGCGGGAGGGACTACGAGCAGTACTTC
>TRBJ1-2|.|.|TRBV12-3/TRBV12-4
CASSPGPSSNYGYTF
TGTGCCAGCAGCCCGGGTCCTTCTTCTAACTATGGCTACACCTTC
>TRBJ2-3|TRBD2|.|TRBV24-1
CATSDFTSGRPDTQYF
TGTGCCACCAGTGATTTTACTAGCGGAAGACCAGATACGCAGTATTTT
>TRBJ2-5|.|.|TRBV15
CATSRRGQETQYF
TGTGCCACCAGCAGACGGGGCCAAGAGACCCAGTACTTC